One sample yielded the 20 T cell receptor beta chains listed below, sequenced in a study of regulatory T cells in long-lasting Graves disease. Building of the TCR beta libraries involved iRepertoire HTBI primers and Arm-PCR of CDR3 regions. MiXCR, run by TCRdb on the multiplex PCR reads, gives a single entry per CDR3 protein. The sample holds roughly 700,000 distinct CDR3 sequences, about 32% seen once. As to time point: persistent/refractory GD, antithyroid drugs over 5 years with positive TRAb. Preparation of the TCR library used RNA extracted from PBMCs. The source was peripheral blood mononuclear cells (PBMCs), collected when the disease was refractory, from a patient treated with antithyroid drugs. These receptors were collected from a female donor with Graves disease.

CDR3 loop: CASTPASGRAINEQFF. CDR3 DNA sequence: TGTGCCAGTACCCCAGCTAGCGGGAGGGCCATCAATGAGCAGTTCTTC. This chain uses TRBV19 with TRBJ2-1; the match to TRBD2 covers 12 bases. CDR3 length: 16 residues. V shed 7 bases, J shed 6 bases, and the junction held 10 bases outside the gene matches. CDR1 is LNHDA, CDR2 SQIVND, per germline (reference sequence).

The chain combines TRBV6-5 with TRBJ1-4, with D uncertain. CDR1 is MNHEY, CDR2 SVGAGI, per germline. The CDR3 runs 14 residues. V dropped 2 bases and J dropped 8 bases, with 12 bases sitting between them. Written as DNA, the CDR3 is TGTGCCAGCAGTTACAAAGCGGGCGGCGAAAAACTGTTTTTT. It encodes CASSYKAGGEKLFF.

This chain links TRBV11-2 with TRBJ2-2; D remains ambiguous. Germline CDR1 SGHAT, CDR2 FQNNGV. The CDR3 consists of 13 residues. V dropped 0 bases and J dropped 4 bases, with 3 bases sitting between them. CDR3 sequence reads: CASSLDPTGELFF. In nucleotides, the CDR3 is TGTGCCAGCAGCTTAGATCCCACCGGGGAGCTGTTTTTT.

A few counts support this clonotype. V gene TRBV12-3 or TRBV12-4 combines with J gene TRBJ2-5, with D tentatively TRBD2 (5 bases). The CDR3 covers 14 residues. The V end lost 3 bases, the J end lost 1 base, and 9 bases lay between the germline ends. CDR3 in amino acids: CASSLRVPQETQYF. In nucleotides, the CDR3 is TGTGCCAGCAGTTTGAGGGTGCCCCAAGAGACCCAGTACTTC.

This sequence joins TRBV27 and TRBJ2-5; 8 bases agree with TRBD2. The germline gives CDR1 MNHEY, CDR2 SMNVEV (reference sequence). The CDR3 extends over 12 amino acids. The V segment lost 8 bases and the J segment 5 bases; nucleotides outside the gene matches: 4. CDR3 nucleotide sequence: TGTGCCAGCTGGGGACTAGGGGAGACCCAGTACTTC. It specifies CASWGLGETQYF.

In its sample, this clonotype was seen a few times. The CDR3 loop is CSVGVLDRDYTEAFF. In DNA, the CDR3 is TGCAGCGTTGGAGTGCTGGACAGGGATTACACTGAAGCTTTCTTT. The rearrangement joins TRBV29-1 to TRBJ1-1, with TRBD1 identical over 8 bases. V lost 4 bases and J lost 3; bases outside the gene matches: 10. This CDR3 spans 15 amino acids. In germline, CDR1 is SQVTM, CDR2 ANQGSEA.

This clonotype was seen a handful of times. The rearrangement joins TRBV29-1 to TRBJ1-4; D perhaps matches TRBD1 (5 bases). This CDR3 comprises 15 residues. Trimming shortened V by 1 base and J by 0 bases, and 9 bases separated the two germline ends. Looked up from germline, CDR1 is SQVTM and CDR2 is ANQGSEA. The CDR3 spells CSVEVGEATNEKLFF. The CDR3 DNA is TGCAGCGTTGAAGTGGGGGAAGCAACTAATGAAAAACTGTTTTTT.

This clonotype turned up a few times. The chain combines TRBV5-1 with TRBJ1-1, with 8 bases matching TRBD1. V was pared by 5 bases and J by 2 bases, with 11 bases of the junction left unmatched. The germline CDR1 and CDR2 sequences are SGHRS and YFSETQ. The CDR3 sequence is 16 residues long. The CDR3: CASRDFRQGPNTEAFF. The CDR3 DNA reads as TGCGCCAGCAGAGATTTCCGACAGGGGCCCAACACTGAAGCTTTCTTT. Combining the CDR3 with reference TRBV5-1 and TRBJ1-1 gives the whole variable domain KAGVTQTPRYLIKTRGQQVTLSCSPISGHRSVSWYQQTPGQGLQFLFEYFSETQRNKGNFPGRFSGRQFSNSRSEMNVSTLELGDSALYLCASRDFRQGPNTEAFFGQGTRLTVV.

The table lists this clonotype with many counts. The V call is TRBV6-2 or TRBV6-3, the J call TRBJ2-7, with D perhaps matching TRBD1 (5 bases). CDR3 length: 13 amino acids. CDR1 and CDR2 from the germline V gene are MNHEY and SVGEGT. V shed 7 bases and J shed 3 bases, with 13 bases lying between them. This CDR3 reads CASISLDSYEQYF. The CDR3 nucleotides read TGTGCCAGCATCTCCCTAGACAGCTACGAGCAGTACTTC.

In this sample, this clonotype turned up many times. The chain joins TRBV28 to TRBJ1-2; a weak D match, TRBD1 (6 bases). Between the trimmed V and J ends, which lost 8 bases and 5 bases, there was a span of 21 bases. Germline values: CDR1 MDHEN, CDR2 SYDVKM. The CDR3 has 15 residues. The CDR3 sequence is CASHPPDRIFYGYTF. CDR3 nucleotides: TGTGCCAGCCACCCGCCCGACAGGATCTTTTATGGCTACACCTTC.

This clonotype has just a few counts. The V call is TRBV6-1, the J call TRBJ1-4; 9 positions agree with TRBD1. The CDR3 length is 14 residues. V lost 5 bases to trimming and J lost 6 bases; unmatched junction nucleotides: 4. Germline V lookup: CDR1 MNHNS, CDR2 SASEGT. For the CDR3, the DNA is TGTGCCAGCAGTACAGGGGGCGAGGATGAAAAACTGTTTTTT. Amino acid sequence: CASSTGGEDEKLFF.

This clonotype has more than one count but fewer than ten. This chain joins TRBV11-1 and TRBJ1-5, with TRBD1 matching 10 bases. CDR3 length: 16 amino acids. Unmatched junction bases numbered 2, after V lost 3 bases and J lost 0 bases. Per the germline V gene, CDR1 is SGHAT and CDR2 is FQDESV (reference sequence). The CDR3 coding sequence is TGTGCCAGCAGCTTTTGGACAGGGGGTAGCAATCAGCCCCAGCATTTT. This codes for CASSFWTGGSNQPQHF.

This chain joins TRBV5-1 and TRBJ1-1; D is undetermined. Germline V CDR1 and CDR2: SGHRS, YFSETQ. The CDR3 has 14 amino acids. V shed 0 bases and J shed 12 bases, with 18 bases lying between them. CDR3 sequence (DNA): TGCGCCAGCAGCTTGGACCGACGGGGAGGAGTAACTTTCTTT. Translated, it gives CASSLDRRGGVTFF.

In this sample, this clonotype turned up a few times. The chain combines TRBV29-1 with TRBJ1-1; D gene uncertain. Trimming stripped 4 bases from V and 4 bases from J, with 10 bases between. The CDR3 is made up of 12 amino acids. Germline CDR1 SQVTM, CDR2 ANQGSEA. The DNA for the CDR3 is TGCAGCGTTGTGGAGGGCGTCACTGAAGCTTTCTTT. Its translation is CSVVEGVTEAFF.

This clonotype has just a few counts. The gene calls are TRBV3-1 and TRBJ1-1, with TRBD1 matching 9 bases. The CDR3 loop spans 16 amino acids. Per germline, CDR1 LGHDT and CDR2 YNNKEL (reference sequence). The J segment lost 0 bases and the V segment lost 4 bases, leaving 6 bases of the junction unmatched. CDR3 DNA sequence: TGTGCCAGCAGCCGAACAGGGGGCGGCATGAACACTGAAGCTTTCTTT. This sequence encodes CASSRTGGGMNTEAFF.

This clonotype was counted between two and nine times. The CDR3 DNA reads TGTGCCAGCAGCATGACAGGGGGCGAAAAACTGTTTTTT. Protein product: CASSMTGGEKLFF. The rearrangement links TRBV7-6 to TRBJ1-4; TRBD1 matches 10 bases. Germline lookup yields CDR1 SGHVS and CDR2 FNYEAQ. The CDR3 has 13 residues. The trim removed 5 bases at V and 8 bases at J, leaving 2 bases unmatched.

This chain connects TRBV5-1 to TRBJ2-7; D unclear. Trimming left V 0 bases short and J 5 bases short, with 12 bases between. CDR1 is SGHRS, CDR2 YFSETQ, per germline. CDR3 length: 14 amino acids. Written as DNA, the CDR3 is TGCGCCAGCAGCTTGGAACATAAACTCGACGAGCAGTACTTC. Its translation is CASSLEHKLDEQYF. Complete variable domain (other parts from reference TRBV5-1 and TRBJ2-7): KAGVTQTPRYLIKTRGQQVTLSCSPISGHRSVSWYQQTPGQGLQFLFEYFSETQRNKGNFPGRFSGRQFSNSRSEMNVSTLELGDSALYLCASSLEHKLDEQYFGPGTRLTVT.

This clonotype was seen only a few times. CDR3 sequence (DNA): TGTGCCAGCAGCCGTGGGCCTAGCGGGAGTCCCTACGAGCAGTACTTC. As protein: CASSRGPSGSPYEQYF. This rearrangement joins TRBV3-1 to TRBJ2-7, with 10 nucleotides matching TRBD2. The CDR3 contains 16 residues. Germline CDR1 reads LGHDT; CDR2 reads YNNKEL (reference sequence). J was trimmed by 2 bases and V by 4 bases; bases with no gene match: 8.

The rearrangement joins TRBV25-1 to TRBJ1-2, with D hard to call. The CDR3 extends over 12 amino acids. V gave up 4 bases and J gave up 8 bases, with 11 bases separating them. CDR1 is MGHDK, CDR2 SYGVNS, per germline. The CDR3 DNA reads TGTGCCAGCAGTGCATTCCCAGGCGGCTACACCTTC. It yields the protein CASSAFPGGYTF.

The V call is TRBV20-1, the J call TRBJ1-5; D might be TRBD1 (6 bases). Deletions cut 3 bases from V and 0 bases from J, with 12 bases between. Germline lookup yields CDR1 DFQATT and CDR2 SNEGSKA (reference sequence). The CDR3 has 15 residues. The CDR3 reads CSASRDIHSNQPQHF. The DNA of the CDR3 is TGCAGTGCTAGCCGGGACATACATAGCAATCAGCCCCAGCATTTT.